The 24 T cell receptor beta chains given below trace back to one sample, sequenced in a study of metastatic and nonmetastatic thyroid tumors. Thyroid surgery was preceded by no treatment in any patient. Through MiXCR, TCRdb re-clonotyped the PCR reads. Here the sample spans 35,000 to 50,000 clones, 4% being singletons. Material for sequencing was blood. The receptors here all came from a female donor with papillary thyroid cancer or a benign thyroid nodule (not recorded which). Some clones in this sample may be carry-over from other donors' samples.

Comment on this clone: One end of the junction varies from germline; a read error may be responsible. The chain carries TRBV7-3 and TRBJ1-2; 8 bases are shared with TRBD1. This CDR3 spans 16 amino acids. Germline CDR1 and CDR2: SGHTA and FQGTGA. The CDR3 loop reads CSSSSQRGDRRSGYTF. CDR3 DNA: TGTTCCAGCAGCTCCCAGCGGGGGGACAGGCGGAGCGGCTACACCTTC.

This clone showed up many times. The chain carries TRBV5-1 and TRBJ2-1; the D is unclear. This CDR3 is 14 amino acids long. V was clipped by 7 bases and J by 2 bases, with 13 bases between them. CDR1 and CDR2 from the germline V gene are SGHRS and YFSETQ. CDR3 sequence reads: CASSRSPTYNEQFF. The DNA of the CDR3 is TGCGCCAGCTCGCGCTCTCCCACCTACAATGAGCAGTTCTTC. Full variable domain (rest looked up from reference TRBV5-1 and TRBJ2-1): KAGVTQTPRYLIKTRGQQVTLSCSPISGHRSVSWYQQTPGQGLQFLFEYFSETQRNKGNFPGRFSGRQFSNSRSEMNVSTLELGDSALYLCASSRSPTYNEQFFGPGTRLTVL.

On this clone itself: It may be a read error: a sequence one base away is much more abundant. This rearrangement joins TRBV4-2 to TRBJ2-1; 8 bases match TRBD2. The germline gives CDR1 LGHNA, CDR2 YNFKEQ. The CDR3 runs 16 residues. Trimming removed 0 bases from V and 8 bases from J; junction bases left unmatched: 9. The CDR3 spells CASSQDRTGGPYEQFF. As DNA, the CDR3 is TGTGCCAGCAGCCAAGATCGAACGGGAGGGCCCTATGAGCAGTTCTTC.

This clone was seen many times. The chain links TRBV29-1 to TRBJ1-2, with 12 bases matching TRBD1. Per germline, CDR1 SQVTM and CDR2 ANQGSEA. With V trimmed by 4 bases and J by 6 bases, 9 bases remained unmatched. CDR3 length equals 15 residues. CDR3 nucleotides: TGCAGCGTTGTCGGGGACAGGGGGCGCTGGGATGGCTACACCTTC. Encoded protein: CSVVGDRGRWDGYTF. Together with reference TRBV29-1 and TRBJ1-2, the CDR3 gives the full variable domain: SAVISQKPSRDICQRGTSLTIQCQVDSQVTMMFWYRQQPGQSLTLIATANQGSEATYESGFVIDKFPISRPNLTFSTLTVSNMSPEDSSIYLCSVVGDRGRWDGYTFGSGTRLTVV.

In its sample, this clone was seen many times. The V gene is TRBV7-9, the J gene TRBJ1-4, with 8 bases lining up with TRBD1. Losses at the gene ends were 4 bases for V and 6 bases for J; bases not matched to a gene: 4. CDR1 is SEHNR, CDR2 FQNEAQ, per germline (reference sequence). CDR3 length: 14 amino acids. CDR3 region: CASSYDRGDEKLFF. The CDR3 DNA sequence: TGTGCCAGCAGCTACGACAGGGGTGATGAAAAACTGTTTTTT.

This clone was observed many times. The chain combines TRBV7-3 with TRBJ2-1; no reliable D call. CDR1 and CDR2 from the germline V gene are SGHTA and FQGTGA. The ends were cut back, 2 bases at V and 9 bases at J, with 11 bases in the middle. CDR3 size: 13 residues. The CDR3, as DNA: TGTGCCAGCAGCTTAGGTCCAATGGGTGAGCAGTTCTTC. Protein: CASSLGPMGEQFF.

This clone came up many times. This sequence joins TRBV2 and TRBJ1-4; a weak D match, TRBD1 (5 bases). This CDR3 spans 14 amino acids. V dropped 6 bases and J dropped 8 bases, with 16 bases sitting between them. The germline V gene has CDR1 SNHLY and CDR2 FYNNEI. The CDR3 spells CASREQVSSEKLFF. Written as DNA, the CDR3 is TGTGCCAGCAGAGAACAGGTCTCTAGCGAAAAACTGTTTTTT.

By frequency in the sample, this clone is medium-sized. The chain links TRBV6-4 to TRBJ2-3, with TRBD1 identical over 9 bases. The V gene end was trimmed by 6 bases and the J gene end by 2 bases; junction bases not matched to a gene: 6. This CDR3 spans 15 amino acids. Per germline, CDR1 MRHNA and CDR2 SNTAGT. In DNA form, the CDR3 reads TGTGCCAGCAGAAAAGGGACAGGGCCCACAGATACGCAGTATTTT. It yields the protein CASRKGTGPTDTQYF.

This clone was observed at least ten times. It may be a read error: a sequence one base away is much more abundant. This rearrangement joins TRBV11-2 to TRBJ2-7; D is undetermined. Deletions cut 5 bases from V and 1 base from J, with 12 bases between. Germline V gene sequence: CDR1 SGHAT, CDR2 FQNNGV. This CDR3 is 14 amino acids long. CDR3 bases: TGTGCCAGCAGCCCAGTCGGGTCTTCCTACGAGCAGTACTTC. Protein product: CASSPVGSSYEQYF.

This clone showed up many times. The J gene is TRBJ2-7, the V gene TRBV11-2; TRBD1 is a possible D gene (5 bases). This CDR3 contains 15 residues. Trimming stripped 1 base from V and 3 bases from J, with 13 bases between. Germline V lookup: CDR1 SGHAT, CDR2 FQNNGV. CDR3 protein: CASSLVPDSFYEQYF. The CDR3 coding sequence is TGTGCCAGCAGCTTAGTACCCGACAGCTTCTACGAGCAGTACTTC.

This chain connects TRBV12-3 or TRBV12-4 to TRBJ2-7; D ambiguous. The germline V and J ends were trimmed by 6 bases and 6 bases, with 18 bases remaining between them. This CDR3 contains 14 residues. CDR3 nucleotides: TGTGCCAGCAGGGAAAACCTTGTCGGGTCCGAGCAGTACTTC. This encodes CASRENLVGSEQYF.

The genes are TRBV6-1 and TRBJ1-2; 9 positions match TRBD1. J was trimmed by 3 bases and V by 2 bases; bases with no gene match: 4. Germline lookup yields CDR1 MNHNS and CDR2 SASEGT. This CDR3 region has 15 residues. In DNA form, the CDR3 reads TGTGCCAGCAGTGAACGGGACAGGGCTGACTATGGCTACACCTTC. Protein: CASSERDRADYGYTF.

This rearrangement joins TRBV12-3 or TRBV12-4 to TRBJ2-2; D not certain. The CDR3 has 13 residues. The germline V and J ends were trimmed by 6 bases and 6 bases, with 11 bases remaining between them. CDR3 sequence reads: CASSQAQPGELFF. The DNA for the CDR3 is TGTGCCAGCAGCCAAGCTCAACCCGGGGAGCTGTTTTTT.

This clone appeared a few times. DNA of the CDR3: TGTGCCAGCAGCCGCATATGGGTTACAGGGATCTACAATGAGCAGTTCTTC. This encodes CASSRIWVTGIYNEQFF. The gene calls are TRBV27 and TRBJ2-1; TRBD1 might be the D (6 bases). The germline V gene has CDR1 MNHEY and CDR2 SMNVEV (reference sequence). This CDR3 spans 17 amino acids. Trimming removed 6 bases at V and 3 bases at J, with 21 bases between.

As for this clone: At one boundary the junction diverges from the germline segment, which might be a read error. Here the CDR3 reads CASSRTGGITVELFF. CDR3 coding DNA: TGTGCCAGCAGTAGGACAGGGGGCATCACCGTGGAGCTGTTTTTT. The V gene is TRBV27, the J gene TRBJ2-2; TRBD1 matches at 11 bases. The CDR3 length is 15 residues. CDR1 is MNHEY, CDR2 SMNVEV, per germline (reference sequence).

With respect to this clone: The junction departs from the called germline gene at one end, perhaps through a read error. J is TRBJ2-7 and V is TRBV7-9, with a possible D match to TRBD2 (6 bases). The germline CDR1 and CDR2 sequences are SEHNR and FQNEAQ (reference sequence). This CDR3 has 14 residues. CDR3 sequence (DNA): TGTGCCAGCAGCTTAGCGAGGGACTCCTACGAGCAGTGCTTC. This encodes CASSLARDSYEQCF.

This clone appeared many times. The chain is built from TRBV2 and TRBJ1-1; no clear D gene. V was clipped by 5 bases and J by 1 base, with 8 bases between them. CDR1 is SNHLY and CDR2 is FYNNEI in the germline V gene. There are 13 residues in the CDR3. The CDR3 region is CASSLDGNTEAFF. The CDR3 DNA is TGTGCCAGCAGTTTAGACGGGAACACTGAAGCTTTCTTT.

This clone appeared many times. This CDR3 is CASSRTSGRAGNTGELFF. CDR3 DNA: TGTGCCAGCAGCCGCACTAGCGGGAGGGCCGGAAACACCGGGGAGCTGTTTTTT. This chain links TRBV11-1 with TRBJ2-2; 13 bases are a match to TRBD2. This CDR3 has 18 residues. V trimming: 5 bases; J trimming: 2 bases; junction bases outside the gene matches: 8. In germline, CDR1 is SGHAT, CDR2 FQDESV (reference sequence).

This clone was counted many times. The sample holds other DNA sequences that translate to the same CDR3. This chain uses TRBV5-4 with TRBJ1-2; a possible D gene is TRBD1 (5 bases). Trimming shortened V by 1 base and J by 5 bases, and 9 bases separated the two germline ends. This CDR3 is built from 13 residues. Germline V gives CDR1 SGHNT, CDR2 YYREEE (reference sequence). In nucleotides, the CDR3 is TGTGCCAGCAGCTTGAAAGGGGAGTATGGCTACACCTTC. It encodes CASSLKGEYGYTF.

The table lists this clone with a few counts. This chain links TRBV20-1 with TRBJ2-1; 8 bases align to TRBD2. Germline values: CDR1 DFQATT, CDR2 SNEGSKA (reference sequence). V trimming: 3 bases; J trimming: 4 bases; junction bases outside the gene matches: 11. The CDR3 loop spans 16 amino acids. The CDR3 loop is CSARARASGLYNEQFF. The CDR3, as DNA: TGCAGTGCTAGGGCCCGGGCTAGCGGGTTATACAATGAGCAGTTCTTC.

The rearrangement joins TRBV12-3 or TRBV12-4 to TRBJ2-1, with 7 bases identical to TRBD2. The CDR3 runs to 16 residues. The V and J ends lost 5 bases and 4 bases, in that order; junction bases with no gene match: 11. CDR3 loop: CASSERGLADYNEQFF. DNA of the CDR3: TGTGCCAGCAGTGAAAGGGGCCTAGCGGATTACAATGAGCAGTTCTTC.

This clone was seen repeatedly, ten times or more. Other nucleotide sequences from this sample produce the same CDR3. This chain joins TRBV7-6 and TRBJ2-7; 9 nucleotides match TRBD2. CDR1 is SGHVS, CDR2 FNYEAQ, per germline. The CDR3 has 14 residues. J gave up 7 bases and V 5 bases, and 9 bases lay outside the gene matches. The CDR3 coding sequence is TGTGCCAGCAGCACTCCGGGACTAGCCGATGAGCAGTACTTC. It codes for CASSTPGLADEQYF. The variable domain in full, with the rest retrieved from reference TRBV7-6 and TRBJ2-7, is GAGVSQSPRYKVTKRGQDVALRCDPISGHVSLYWYRQALGQGPEFLTYFNYEAQQDKSGLPNDRFSAERPEGSISTLTIQRTEQRDSAMYRCASSTPGLADEQYFGPGTRLTVT.

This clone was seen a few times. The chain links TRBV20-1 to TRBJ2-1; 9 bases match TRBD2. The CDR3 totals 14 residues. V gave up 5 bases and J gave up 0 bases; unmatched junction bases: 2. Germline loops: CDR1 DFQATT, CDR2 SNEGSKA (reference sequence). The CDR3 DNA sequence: TGCAGTGCTTCTAGCGGGAACTCCTACAATGAGCAGTTCTTC. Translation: CSASSGNSYNEQFF.

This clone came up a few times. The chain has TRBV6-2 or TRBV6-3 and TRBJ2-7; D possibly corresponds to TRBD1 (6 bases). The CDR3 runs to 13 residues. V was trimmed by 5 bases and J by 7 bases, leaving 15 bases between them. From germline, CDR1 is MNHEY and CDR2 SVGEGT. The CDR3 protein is CASSEAGVGEQYF. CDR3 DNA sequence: TGTGCCAGCAGTGAGGCAGGGGTTGGGGAGCAGTACTTC.